A selection of T cell receptor beta chains follows, all from one sample in a study of shared clonotypes between healthy human individuals. Sequencing was performed with immunoSEQ multiplex PCR; in TCRdb, only in-frame clones are kept and a portion is missing. Of nearly 2 million clones in the sample, about 95% were seen once. The sample was naive CD8+ T cells sorted from blood. These receptors originate from a man younger than 35 in good health. CDR3s include the opening cysteine and the closing phenylalanine or tryptophan. The order of the fields is clone size, J gene, D gene, V gene, CDR3 protein, CDR3 DNA. A D gene is named only where the DNA matches it firmly. A row's size may be missing; if present it is once, few, many or a size class.

-,TRBJ1-5,-,TRBV6-5,CASSYGYNQPQHF,TGTGCCAGCAGTTACGGGTATAATCAGCCCCAGCATTTT
-,TRBJ1-1,-,TRBV6-6,CASSSRRVTEAFF,TGTGCCAGCAGTTCCCGTAGGGTCACTGAAGCTTTCTTT
-,TRBJ2-1,-,TRBV5-4,CASSLGEDYNEQFF,TGTGCCAGCAGCTTGGGGGAGGATTACAATGAGCAGTTCTTC
-,TRBJ2-1,-,TRBV7-6,CASSHLAPSSYNEQFF,TGTGCCAGCAGTCACCTAGCGCCCAGCTCCTACAATGAGCAGTTCTTC
-,TRBJ2-1,TRBD2,TRBV10-2,CASLELSGGYNEQFF,TGCGCCAGCCTCGAACTAAGCGGGGGTTATAATGAGCAGTTCTTC
-,TRBJ1-4,-,TRBV4-2,CASSQANEKLFF,TGTGCCAGCAGCCAAGCCAATGAAAAACTGTTTTTT
-,TRBJ2-1,TRBD2,TRBV5-8,CASSPGTTNEQFF,TGTGCCAGCAGCCCGGGGACTACCAATGAGCAGTTCTTC
once,TRBJ1-6,TRBD1,TRBV6-1,CASSQSDRAYSPLHF,TGTGCCAGCAGTCAATCCGACAGGGCTTATTCACCCCTCCACTTT
-,TRBJ2-7,-,TRBV9,CASSLAGDSSYEQYF,TGTGCCAGCAGCCTCGCGGGGGACAGCTCCTACGAGCAGTACTTC
once,TRBJ2-2,-,TRBV7-9,CASDAGELFF,TGTGCCAGCGACGCCGGGGAGCTGTTTTTT
-,TRBJ1-1,-,TRBV4-1,CASSQDIRGTEAFF,TGCGCCAGCAGCCAAGATATTAGGGGGACTGAAGCTTTCTTT
-,TRBJ1-2,-,TRBV5-1,CASSLVPDKAYDYTF,TGCGCCAGCAGCTTGGTCCCAGACAAGGCTTACGACTACACCTTC
-,TRBJ2-5,-,TRBV27,CASSLTQGETQYF,TGTGCCAGCAGTTTAACGCAGGGCGAGACCCAGTACTTC
-,TRBJ2-7,-,TRBV5-6,CASSLETGIYEQYF,TGTGCCAGCAGCTTGGAAACAGGGATCTACGAGCAGTACTTC
-,TRBJ2-2,TRBD2,TRBV7-6,CASSLGLAGATENTGELFF,TGTGCCAGCAGCTTGGGACTAGCGGGGGCGACGGAGAACACCGGGGAGCTGTTTTTT
once,TRBJ2-2,TRBD2,TRBV6-5,CASSSRTSDLTGELFF,TGTGCCAGCAGTTCCCGGACTAGCGACCTCACCGGGGAGCTGTTTTTT
once,TRBJ1-6,-,TRBV4-3,CASSQNREDSPLHF,TGCGCCAGCAGCCAAAATAGGGAGGATTCACCCCTCCACTTT
-,TRBJ1-1,-,TRBV6-1,CASRSLNTEAFF,TGTGCCAGCAGGAGTTTGAACACTGAAGCTTTCTTT
-,TRBJ2-2,-,TRBV6-1,CASGELRTGELFF,TGTGCCAGTGGAGAACTCAGGACCGGGGAGCTGTTTTTT
-,TRBJ1-1,-,TRBV11-3,CASSQRGINSEAFF,TGTGCCAGCAGCCAGAGAGGAATTAACTCTGAAGCTTTCTTT
-,TRBJ1-5,-,TRBV10-2,CASSEVGREDQPQHF,TGCGCCAGCAGTGAAGTGGGCAGGGAGGATCAGCCCCAGCATTTT
-,TRBJ1-3,TRBD1,TRBV9,CASSPTGGDPGNTIYF,TGTGCCAGCAGCCCTACAGGGGGCGACCCGGGAAACACCATATATTTT
-,TRBJ2-1,TRBD2,TRBV10-2,CASSESLAGGPYNEQFF,TGCGCCAGCAGTGAGTCGCTAGCGGGAGGTCCCTACAATGAGCAGTTCTTC
-,TRBJ1-1,-,TRBV2,CAIRATGTEAFF,TGTGCCATCCGGGCCACAGGGACTGAAGCTTTCTTT
once,TRBJ2-3,TRBD2,TRBV4-1,CASSQASGVDTQYF,TGCGCCAGCAGTCAAGCTAGCGGGGTAGATACGCAGTATTTT
-,TRBJ2-7,-,TRBV11-2,CASSSPGGNEQYF,TGTGCCAGCAGCTCCCCAGGGGGGAACGAGCAGTACTTC
-,TRBJ2-3,TRBD2,TRBV9,CASSVEGLAGDGTDTQYF,TGTGCCAGCAGCGTAGAGGGACTAGCGGGAGATGGCACAGATACGCAGTATTTT
-,TRBJ2-5,TRBD2,TRBV7-6,CASSPEGLALRPQYF,TGTGCCAGCAGCCCAGAGGGACTAGCGCTTCGGCCCCAGTACTTC
once,TRBJ1-2,-,TRBV6-5,CASCGLKDGYTF,TGTGCCAGCTGTGGGCTGAAGGATGGCTACACCTTC
-,TRBJ2-3,-,TRBV9,CASSGAPPSTDTQYF,TGTGCCAGCAGCGGTGCCCCCCCCAGCACAGATACGCAGTATTTT
-,TRBJ2-7,-,TRBV7-9,CASSPRTSYEQYF,TGTGCCAGCAGCCCCCGGACGAGCTACGAGCAGTACTTC
-,TRBJ2-5,TRBD2,TRBV27,CASSLTSGEQETQYF,TGTGCCAGCAGTTTGACTAGCGGGGAACAAGAGACCCAGTACTTC
-,TRBJ2-5,TRBD2,TRBV4-1,CASSEETSGSETQYF,TGCGCCAGCAGCGAAGAGACTAGCGGGAGTGAGACCCAGTACTTC
-,TRBJ2-7,-,TRBV28,CASSLQPPGEQYF,TGTGCCAGCAGTTTACAGCCCCCAGGCGAGCAGTACTTC
-,TRBJ2-4,-,TRBV5-6,CASSLENRAKNIQYF,TGTGCCAGCAGCTTGGAAAATAGGGCCAAAAACATTCAGTACTTC
-,TRBJ2-1,TRBD1,TRBV27,CASTPQGVQSYNEQFF,TGTGCCAGCACCCCCCAGGGGGTTCAATCCTACAATGAGCAGTTCTTC
-,TRBJ2-1,-,TRBV4-1,CASSQDSALESEQFF,TGCGCCAGCAGCCAAGATAGCGCCCTGGAGAGTGAGCAGTTCTTC
-,TRBJ1-6,-,TRBV27,CASSAEGSFYNSPLHF,TGTGCCAGCTCCGCGGAGGGATCGTTCTATAATTCACCCCTCCACTTT
once,TRBJ1-4,-,TRBV2,CASSEGALGEKLFF,TGTGCCAGCAGTGAAGGGGCCCTAGGGGAAAAACTGTTTTTT
-,TRBJ1-1,TRBD1,TRBV18,CASSPPTAGGGTEAFF,TGTGCCAGCTCACCACCTACCGCAGGGGGTGGCACTGAAGCTTTCTTT
-,TRBJ2-7,TRBD1,TRBV6-1,CASRGWDSPSEQYF,TGTGCCAGCAGGGGCTGGGACAGCCCTAGCGAGCAGTACTTC
-,TRBJ2-1,-,TRBV23-1,CASSHSKGRTYNEQFF,TGCGCCAGCAGTCATTCGAAGGGGAGAACATACAATGAGCAGTTCTTC
-,TRBJ1-1,TRBD1,TRBV6-5,CASSPQGSTEAFF,TGTGCCAGCAGCCCACAGGGGAGCACTGAAGCTTTCTTT
-,TRBJ2-6,-,TRBV14,CASSPFSGANVLTF,TGTGCCAGCAGCCCATTCTCTGGGGCCAACGTCCTGACTTTC
-,TRBJ1-5,-,TRBV30,CAWSGPGQGKKPQHF,TGTGCCTGGAGTGGCCCCGGGCAGGGGAAGAAGCCCCAGCATTTT
-,TRBJ2-7,TRBD1,TRBV25-1,CASRQGSYEQYF,TGTGCCAGCAGACAGGGGAGCTACGAGCAGTACTTC
-,TRBJ2-3,TRBD2,TRBV5-6,CASSLLLAGAPSTDTQYF,TGTGCCAGCAGCTTGTTACTAGCGGGGGCCCCGAGCACAGATACGCAGTATTTT
-,TRBJ2-3,-,TRBV4-2,CASSLYYPTTDTQYF,TGTGCCAGCAGCCTCTACTACCCAACCACAGATACGCAGTATTTT
-,TRBJ2-1,-,TRBV9,CASSVVRGEQFF,TGTGCCAGCAGCGTAGTGAGGGGTGAGCAGTTCTTC
-,TRBJ1-1,-,TRBV6-5,CASSYGLSTEAFF,TGTGCCAGCAGTTACGGGCTGAGCACTGAAGCTTTCTTT
-,TRBJ1-1,TRBD1,TRBV4-2,CASSQEGRGPTEAFF,TGTGCCAGCAGCCAAGAAGGCAGGGGGCCTACTGAAGCTTTCTTT
once,TRBJ2-5,-,TRBV11-2,CASSPLALQETQYF,TGTGCCAGCAGCCCACTAGCTTTACAAGAGACCCAGTACTTC
-,TRBJ2-7,TRBD1,TRBV19,CASSPGTGGSTYEQYF,TGTGCCAGTAGTCCAGGGACAGGGGGCAGTACCTACGAGCAGTACTTC
-,TRBJ2-3,-,TRBV19,CASSRDSSTDTQYF,TGTGCCAGTAGTAGGGACTCCTCCACAGATACGCAGTATTTT
-,TRBJ2-5,-,TRBV7-8,CASSLRGFHQETQYF,TGTGCCAGCAGTCTCCGAGGGTTTCATCAAGAGACCCAGTACTTC
-,TRBJ2-5,TRBD2,TRBV28,CASSLILAGRETQYF,TGTGCCAGCAGTTTAATACTAGCGGGGCGGGAGACCCAGTACTTC
-,TRBJ2-7,-,TRBV4-1,CASSQVQGSDYEQYF,TGCGCCAGCAGCCAAGTGCAGGGGTCCGACTACGAGCAGTACTTC
-,TRBJ1-5,-,TRBV5-8,CASSLVGVYGNQPQHF,TGTGCCAGCAGCTTGGTTGGGGTGTATGGCAATCAGCCCCAGCATTTT
-,TRBJ2-5,TRBD2,TRBV19,CASSTGLEEETQYF,TGTGCCAGTAGCACGGGACTAGAAGAAGAGACCCAGTACTTC